The 25 T cell receptor beta chains below all came from one sample that was sequenced in a study of blood T cell repertoires in COVID-19. The data were produced by immunoSEQ multiplex PCR, yet TCRdb's version contains in-frame clones alone and is incomplete. This sample has around 130,000 clones, with about 88% found just once. Material for sequencing was peripheral blood. These receptors came from a human donor in a cohort sampled during active COVID-19.

The sample holds one count of this clone. The chain joins TRBV9 to TRBJ2-5; maybe TRBD1 (6 bases). The CDR3 extends over 15 amino acids. V was pared by 4 bases and J by 0 bases, with 13 bases between. CDR1 is SGDLS, CDR2 YYNGEE, per germline. The CDR3 loop is CASSIRQGYQETQYF. The CDR3 coding sequence is TGTGCCAGCAGCATCCGCCAGGGGTACCAAGAGACCCAGTACTTC.

V is TRBV27 and J is TRBJ2-7; tentatively, D is TRBD1 (6 bases). CDR1 and CDR2 (germline): MNHEY, SMNVEV (reference sequence). V was pared by 3 bases and J by 7 bases, with 13 bases between. This CDR3 contains 13 residues. This chain's CDR3 is CASSFLRGNEQYF. CDR3 sequence (DNA): TGTGCCAGCAGTTTCCTCAGGGGTAATGAGCAGTACTTC.

Written as DNA, the CDR3 is TGTGCCAGCAGTACCCTGACAGCGAACACTGAAGCTTTCTTT. It yields the protein CASSTLTANTEAFF. The chain employs TRBV27 and TRBJ1-1, with D possibly TRBD1 on 5 matching bases. Between the trimmed V and J ends, which lost 5 bases and 1 base, there was a span of 11 bases. Germline CDR1 and CDR2: MNHEY and SMNVEV (reference sequence). The CDR3 contains 14 residues.

The chain couples TRBV12-5 to TRBJ2-1; 14 nucleotides match TRBD2. The CDR3 extends over 17 amino acids. V trimming: 2 bases; J trimming: 8 bases; junction bases outside the gene matches: 8. CDR1 LGHNT and CDR2 FRNRAP come from the germline V gene. The CDR3 DNA follows: TGTGCTAGTGGTTTGTCCCTGACTAGCGGGGGGGCCCATGAGCAGTTCTTC. Translation gives CASGLSLTSGGAHEQFF.

The chain recombines TRBV11-2 with TRBJ2-7; TRBD2 aligns across 9 bases. Germline V gene sequence: CDR1 SGHAT, CDR2 FQNNGV. The CDR3 consists of 15 residues. V lost 3 bases and J lost 3; bases outside the gene matches: 6. The CDR3 spells CASSFGGGAIYEQYF. The CDR3 DNA follows: TGTGCCAGCAGCTTTGGCGGGGGGGCTATCTACGAGCAGTACTTC. The whole variable domain, filled in from reference TRBV11-2 and TRBJ2-7, reads EAGVAQSPRYKIIEKRQSVAFWCNPISGHATLYWYQQILGQGPKLLIQFQNNGVVDDSQLPKDRFSAERLKGVDSTLKIQPAKLEDSAVYLCASSFGGGAIYEQYFGPGTRLTVT.

This clone was seen once. This rearrangement joins TRBV5-1 to TRBJ2-5, with D perhaps TRBD1 (6 bases). Germline-derived CDR1 and CDR2 are SGHRS and YFSETQ. V was shortened by 2 bases and J by 5 bases, with 10 bases between the two germline ends. This CDR3 region has 13 residues. CDR3 sequence (DNA): TGCGCCAGCAGCTTCAGGGGCTCGGAGACCCAGTACTTC. Its protein product is CASSFRGSETQYF. The full variable domain, completed using reference TRBV5-1 and TRBJ2-5, is KAGVTQTPRYLIKTRGQQVTLSCSPISGHRSVSWYQQTPGQGLQFLFEYFSETQRNKGNFPGRFSGRQFSNSRSEMNVSTLELGDSALYLCASSFRGSETQYFGPGTRLLVL.

The chain employs TRBV10-2 and TRBJ1-1; D gene unclear. V lost 3 bases and J lost 1, with 6 bases in between. CDR3 length: 13 amino acids. The germline gives CDR1 WSHSY, CDR2 SAAADI. The CDR3 DNA reads as TGCGCCAGCAGTGAAGCAGGGAACACTGAAGCTTTCTTT. Translated, it gives CASSEAGNTEAFF.

The chain carries TRBV9 and TRBJ2-1; D may be TRBD1 (6 bases). The CDR3 totals 17 residues. Between the trimmed V and J ends, which lost 0 bases and 6 bases, there was a span of 19 bases. Germline V gene lookup returns CDR1 SGDLS and CDR2 YYNGEE. CDR3 in amino acids: CASSVANNRVGCNEQFF. For the CDR3, the DNA is TGTGCCAGCAGCGTAGCTAACAACAGGGTTGGGTGCAATGAGCAGTTCTTC. The full variable domain, with the rest looked up from reference TRBV9 and TRBJ2-1, is DSGVTQTPKHLITATGQRVTLRCSPRSGDLSVYWYQQSLDQGLQFLIQYYNGEERAKGNILERFSAQQFPDLHSELNLSSLELGDSALYFCASSVANNRVGCNEQFFGPGTRLTVL.

The chain is built from TRBV7-2 and TRBJ2-1; 12 bases agree with TRBD2. Trimming took 3 bases from V and 7 from J; bases not matched to a gene: 10. Germline V gene data show CDR1 as SGHTA and CDR2 as FQGNSA. There are 17 residues in the CDR3. This CDR3 is CASSFLSLAGGINEQFF. CDR3 bases: TGTGCCAGCAGCTTTCTTTCCCTAGCGGGAGGGATAAATGAGCAGTTCTTC.

This chain connects TRBV5-1 to TRBJ2-7, with a weak D call TRBD2 (5 bases). Germline V gene sequence: CDR1 SGHRS, CDR2 YFSETQ. V lost 4 bases and J lost 3, with 17 bases in between. CDR3 size: 15 residues. The CDR3 loop is CASSTSERIFYEQYF. In DNA form, the CDR3 reads TGCGCCAGCAGCACCTCGGAGCGGATTTTCTACGAGCAGTACTTC.

The V and J genes are TRBV14 and TRBJ2-5; TRBD2 matches at 12 bases. With V trimmed by 1 base and J by 6 bases, 6 bases remained unmatched. Germline lookup yields CDR1 SGHDN and CDR2 FVKESK. This CDR3 spans 16 amino acids. DNA of the CDR3: TGTGCCAGCAGCCAAGGGCTAGCGGGAGGGTTAAAGACCCAGTACTTC. This codes for CASSQGLAGGLKTQYF.

The V and J genes are TRBV28 and TRBJ1-3; 8 bases are shared with TRBD1. The CDR3 runs 17 residues. Germline loops: CDR1 MDHEN, CDR2 SYDVKM. Unmatched junction bases numbered 12, after V lost 8 bases and J lost 0 bases. CDR3 bases: TGTGCCAGCGGGACGACAGGGGCAAAACCCTCTGGAAACACCATATATTTT. Protein: CASGTTGAKPSGNTIYF.

This chain uses TRBV5-1 with TRBJ2-5; D remains ambiguous. The CDR3 has 13 amino acids. Trimming stripped 4 bases from V and 2 bases from J, with 9 bases between. Germline assignment: CDR1 SGHRS and CDR2 YFSETQ. The CDR3 loop is CASSRGLQETQYF. The CDR3 DNA is TGCGCCAGCAGCCGCGGTCTGCAAGAGACCCAGTACTTC. Filled out from reference TRBV5-1 and TRBJ2-5, the complete variable domain reads KAGVTQTPRYLIKTRGQQVTLSCSPISGHRSVSWYQQTPGQGLQFLFEYFSETQRNKGNFPGRFSGRQFSNSRSEMNVSTLELGDSALYLCASSRGLQETQYFGPGTRLLVL.

This chain links TRBV7-8 with TRBJ1-6; D call uncertain. The germline V gene encodes CDR1 SGHVS and CDR2 FQNEAQ. Trimming removed 2 bases at V and 7 bases at J, with 12 bases between. The CDR3 is 15 residues long. CDR3 DNA sequence: TGTGCCAGCAGCTTATCTTCCCAGGTCAATTCACCCCTCCACTTT. Its protein product is CASSLSSQVNSPLHF.

The chain combines TRBV30 with TRBJ2-7; the match to TRBD1 covers 9 bases. There are 13 residues in the CDR3. CDR1 is GTSNPN, CDR2 SVGIG, per germline (reference sequence). J was trimmed by 2 bases and V by 5 bases; bases with no gene match: 4. CDR3 residues: CAWGWDRAYEQYF. The CDR3 DNA follows: TGTGCCTGGGGCTGGGACAGGGCCTACGAGCAGTACTTC.

V is TRBV5-1 and J is TRBJ2-7, with 10 bases fitting TRBD1. V gave up 4 bases and J gave up 2 bases; unmatched junction bases: 6. There are 15 residues in the CDR3. Germline CDR1 SGHRS, CDR2 YFSETQ. The CDR3 here is CASSAGQGSTYEQYF. The CDR3 DNA is TGCGCCAGCAGCGCGGGACAGGGGTCAACCTACGAGCAGTACTTC.

The chain employs TRBV7-6 and TRBJ2-2, with D uncertain. CDR1 SGHVS and CDR2 FNYEAQ come from the germline V gene. V was shortened by 5 bases and J by 5 bases, with 18 bases between the two germline ends. The CDR3 has 16 amino acids. CDR3 in DNA: TGTGCCAGCAGCGACCGACTTAAATATACAACCGGGGAGCTGTTTTTT. It codes for CASSDRLKYTTGELFF.

This rearrangement joins TRBV11-2 to TRBJ2-5; D is unclear. CDR3 size: 12 residues. Between the trimmed V and J ends, which lost 0 bases and 7 bases, there was a span of 6 bases. Germline loops: CDR1 SGHAT, CDR2 FQNNGV. This CDR3 is CASSLDQRTQYF. The DNA for the CDR3 is TGTGCCAGCAGCTTAGACCAGCGGACCCAGTACTTC.

The chain recombines TRBV28 with TRBJ2-7; 8 bases are shared with TRBD2. J was trimmed by 3 bases and V by 7 bases; bases with no gene match: 5. This CDR3 contains 13 residues. Germline CDR1 reads MDHEN; CDR2 reads SYDVKM. CDR3 coding DNA: TGTGCCAGCACCATCGGGACTAGCTACGAGCAGTACTTC. This sequence encodes CASTIGTSYEQYF.

The chain is built from TRBV5-6 and TRBJ1-1; 7 positions agree with TRBD1. The CDR3 totals 14 residues. Germline trimming cut 4 bases from V and 2 bases from J; bases unmatched to any gene: 5. Per the germline V gene, CDR1 is SGHDT and CDR2 is YYEEEE. The CDR3 DNA follows: TGTGCCAGCAGCCCCCGGACAGGAAACACTGAAGCTTTCTTT. This gives the protein CASSPRTGNTEAFF.

The table lists this clone with a count of one. Here the CDR3 reads CASSPERARDEQFF. CDR3 coding DNA: TGTGCCAGCAGTCCAGAGCGGGCAAGGGATGAGCAGTTCTTC. The chain uses TRBV28 and TRBJ2-1; maybe TRBD2 (6 bases). This CDR3 is built from 14 residues. Germline V gene sequence: CDR1 MDHEN, CDR2 SYDVKM. Trimming removed 5 bases from V and 8 bases from J, with 16 bases in between.

The count of this clone is one. The rearrangement uses TRBV7-8 and TRBJ1-2; TRBD1 matches 12 bases. J was trimmed by 8 bases and V by 3 bases; bases with no gene match: 22. CDR3 length equals 20 residues. Germline CDR1 SGHVS, CDR2 FQNEAQ. Here the CDR3 reads CASSLGRRDRGLNPALGYTF. DNA of the CDR3: TGTGCCAGCAGCTTGGGGCGCCGGGACAGGGGGCTGAATCCGGCGTTAGGCTACACCTTC.

This chain links TRBV2 with TRBJ1-5, with D possibly matching TRBD1 (6 bases). Germline loops: CDR1 SNHLY, CDR2 FYNNEI. The CDR3 contains 17 residues. Trimming removed 6 bases at V and 1 base at J, with 19 bases between. The CDR3 coding sequence is TGTGCCAGCAGGAGGGACAAGGGGCAGTGGAGCAATCAGCCCCAGCATTTT. Translation: CASRRDKGQWSNQPQHF.

The rearrangement links TRBV5-8 to TRBJ2-7, with 7 bases matching TRBD2. The CDR3 totals 15 residues. From germline, CDR1 is SGHTS and CDR2 YDEGEE. The junction had 8 bases not matched to a gene; V was cut back by 0 bases and J by 5 bases. The CDR3 reads CASSLVPAGLNEQYF. The CDR3 region has the DNA TGTGCCAGCAGCTTGGTACCAGCGGGATTGAACGAGCAGTACTTC.

The chain couples TRBV2 to TRBJ2-2; 9 bases are a match to TRBD2. V was pared by 5 bases and J by 5 bases, with 12 bases of the junction left unmatched. Germline values: CDR1 SNHLY, CDR2 FYNNEI. This CDR3 is 17 amino acids long. The CDR3 reads CASSTPGSGSGTGELFF. The CDR3 nucleotides are TGTGCCAGCAGTACTCCGGGTAGCGGGAGTGGTACCGGGGAGCTGTTTTTT.